Each of the 10 T cell receptor beta chains below was sequenced from the same sample in a study of PD-L1 blockade in urothelial cancer (dated by TCRdb to 2016 to 2017). Receptor amplification or capture employed the immunoSEQ multiplex PCR assay. Held by TCRdb, this immuneACCESS table contains in-frame sequences only and omits some clones. Under half of the omission traces to an unresolved V gene where checked; the cause of the rest is unknown. The sample table holds approximately 52,000 clones, of which approximately 77% were seen once. The leading ten clones occupy roughly 4% of the sample. The time point label corresponds to: pretreatment peripheral blood. Source: PBMCs, taken around atezolizumab (anti-PD-L1) treatment. The receptor set was obtained from a man in his 70s with urothelial cancer.

The rearrangement joins TRBV5-1 to TRBJ1-1, with 7 bases identical to TRBD1. The V and J ends lost 6 bases and 4 bases, in that order; junction bases with no gene match: 12. The germline V gene encodes CDR1 SGHRS and CDR2 YFSETQ. The CDR3 runs 15 residues. Written as DNA, the CDR3 is TGCGCCAGCACCCGGACAGGAAAGGGAGGCACTGAAGCTTTCTTT. This gives the protein CASTRTGKGGTEAFF.

The rearrangement joins TRBV12-5 to TRBJ2-3, with TRBD1 identical over 8 bases. There are 17 residues in the CDR3. J was trimmed by 1 base and V by 2 bases; bases with no gene match: 8. Germline-derived CDR1 and CDR2 are LGHNT and FRNRAP. DNA of the CDR3: TGTGCTAGTGGTTTGTTCACAGGGGGTTCTCGCACAGATACGCAGTATTTT. Protein: CASGLFTGGSRTDTQYF.

This chain joins TRBV7-8 and TRBJ1-5; 7 bases are shared with TRBD1. The CDR3 totals 13 residues. V shed 5 bases and J 5 bases; nucleotides not matched to a gene: 3. Germline assignment: CDR1 SGHVS and CDR2 FQNEAQ. The CDR3 DNA reads as TGTGCCAGCAGCCCAGACAGGGATCAGCCCCAGCATTTT. The encoded protein is CASSPDRDQPQHF.

This sequence joins TRBV13 and TRBJ2-2; TRBD2 matches at 13 bases. The CDR3 has 17 residues. Germline V gene sequence: CDR1 PRHDT, CDR2 FYEKMQ (reference sequence). The junction had 1 base not matched to a gene; V was cut back by 2 bases and J by 1 base. The CDR3 region is CASSLRLAGGNTGELFF. The DNA for the CDR3 is TGTGCCAGCAGCTTAAGACTAGCGGGAGGGAACACCGGGGAGCTGTTTTTT.

This clone has a handful of counts. The J gene is TRBJ1-1, the V gene TRBV7-9; D call uncertain. This CDR3 contains 14 residues. Germline loops: CDR1 SEHNR, CDR2 FQNEAQ (reference sequence). V was cut by 4 bases and J by 0 bases, with 9 bases left in between. CDR3 protein: CASSYGLLNTEAFF. The CDR3 region has the DNA TGTGCCAGCAGCTACGGACTGCTGAACACTGAAGCTTTCTTT. Full variable domain (outside the CDR3, taken from reference TRBV7-9 and TRBJ1-1): DTGVSQNPRHKITKRGQNVTFRCDPISEHNRLYWYRQTLGQGPEFLTYFQNEAQLEKSRLLSDRFSAERPKGSFSTLEIQRTEQGDSAMYLCASSYGLLNTEAFFGQGTRLTVV.

V and J are TRBV15 and TRBJ2-5; 7 nucleotides align to TRBD1. The CDR3 extends over 14 amino acids. The germline V gene has CDR1 LNHNV and CDR2 YYDKDF (reference sequence). After removal of 5 bases from V and 2 bases from J, the junction contained 5 bases not matched to a gene. The CDR3 coding sequence is TGTGCCACCAGCCTTGGGACAGAACAAGAGACCCAGTACTTC. As protein: CATSLGTEQETQYF.

This rearrangement joins TRBV7-2 to TRBJ1-1; no firm D call. Trimming pared 5 bases from V and 5 bases from J, leaving 15 bases between. This CDR3 comprises 14 residues. CDR1 and CDR2 from the germline V gene are SGHTA and FQGNSA. CDR3 loop: CASSATVGWTEAFF. The CDR3 DNA is TGTGCCAGCAGCGCTACAGTAGGTTGGACTGAAGCTTTCTTT.

This clone was recorded once. The CDR3 coding sequence is TGTGCCAGCAGCTTAGCCACGCCTAGCGGGAGATCAGATACGCAGTATTTT. It is translated as CASSLATPSGRSDTQYF. This rearrangement joins TRBV7-8 to TRBJ2-3; 10 positions match TRBD2. V lost 0 bases, J lost 4 bases, and 7 bases stayed unmatched. CDR3 length: 17 amino acids. Germline V lookup: CDR1 SGHVS, CDR2 FQNEAQ.

The rearrangement joins TRBV5-1 to TRBJ1-1; maybe TRBD1 (6 bases). The CDR3 has 15 amino acids. The V end was cut by 0 bases, the J end by 5 bases, with 14 bases between. The V gene's germline CDR1 is SGHRS and CDR2 YFSETQ. The CDR3 region has the DNA TGCGCCAGCAGCTTGGCCGCCTCCAGGGGAACTGAAGCTTTCTTT. Translating it yields CASSLAASRGTEAFF.

J is TRBJ2-1 and V is TRBV11-3, with 11 bases aligning to TRBD2. The J segment lost 7 bases and the V segment lost 1 base, leaving 6 bases of the junction unmatched. CDR1 is SGHNT and CDR2 is YENEEA in the germline V gene. This CDR3 is built from 16 residues. CDR3 in DNA: TGTGCCAGCAGCTTAGCGAAGGCTAGCGGGAGGAATGAGCAGTTCTTC. Translating it yields CASSLAKASGRNEQFF.